This T cell receptor (beta chain) originates from a study of technical replicates of blood from four donors. The data were produced by immunoSEQ multiplex PCR, yet TCRdb's version contains in-frame clones alone and is incomplete. This sample has around 69,000 clones, with around 85% found just once. Germline V lookup: CDR1 KGHSH, CDR2 LQKENI. This CDR3 is built from 14 residues. Between the trimmed V and J ends, which lost 3 bases and 4 bases, there was a span of 9 bases. The chain couples TRBV18 to TRBJ2-2; a possible D gene is TRBD2 (6 bases). This clonotype was sampled from a human donor in good health. Some clones in this sample may be carry-over from other donors' samples. Material for sequencing was PBMCs. CDR3 DNA sequence: TGTGCCAGCTCACCGGGGGGACCCACCGGGGAGCTGTTTTTT. Protein product: CASSPGGPTGELFF.